This TCR beta chain originates from a study of blood T cell repertoires in COVID-19. Study-wide background: The United States, Italy and Spain were the sources of the acute and convalescent COVID-19 samples. T cells, B-cell-depleted T cells, or PBMCs provided the cDNA or gDNA that served as material.

Individuals drawn from 24 US areas were about 18 to 95 years old. Categorization into cohorts depended on clinical history that participants reported. This CDR3 is 15 amino acids long. The data were produced by immunoSEQ multiplex PCR, yet TCRdb's version contains in-frame clones alone and is incomplete. The repertoire holds 150,000 to 200,000 clones, with approximately 88% as singletons. This clone was observed a handful of times. V is TRBV21-1 and J is TRBJ2-7; no DNA check was done on the table's D call, TRBD1. TRBV21-1 constitutes a pseudogene. The sequenced sample consisted of PBMCs or T cells enriched from blood (not recorded which). The receptor's source is a woman aged 55 to 70 who had recovered from COVID-19. The CDR3 protein is CASSKTGLGAYEQYF. In DNA form, the CDR3 reads TGTGCCAGCAGCAAGACAGGGCTTGGGGCCTACGAGCAGTACTTC.